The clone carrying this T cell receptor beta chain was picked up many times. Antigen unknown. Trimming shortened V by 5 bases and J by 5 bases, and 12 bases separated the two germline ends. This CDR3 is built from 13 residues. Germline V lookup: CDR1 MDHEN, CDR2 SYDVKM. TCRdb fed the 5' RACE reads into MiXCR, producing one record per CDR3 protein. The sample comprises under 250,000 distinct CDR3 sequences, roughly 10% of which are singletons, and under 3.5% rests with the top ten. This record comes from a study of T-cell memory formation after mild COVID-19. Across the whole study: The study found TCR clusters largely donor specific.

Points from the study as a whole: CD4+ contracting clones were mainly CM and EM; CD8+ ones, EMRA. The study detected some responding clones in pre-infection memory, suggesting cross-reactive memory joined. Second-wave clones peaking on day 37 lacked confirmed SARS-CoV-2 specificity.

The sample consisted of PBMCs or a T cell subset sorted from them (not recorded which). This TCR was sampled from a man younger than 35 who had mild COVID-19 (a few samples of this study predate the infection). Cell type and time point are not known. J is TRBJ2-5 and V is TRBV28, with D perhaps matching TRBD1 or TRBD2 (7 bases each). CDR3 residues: CASSQGGRETQYF. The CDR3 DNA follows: TGTGCCAGCAGTCAGGGGGGGCGCGAGACCCAGTACTTC.